This TCR beta chain was documented in a study of T-cell reconstitution after alpha-beta-depleted transplantation in children. Researchers prepared the TCRbeta library using unique molecular identifiers, the study reports. TCRdb fed the PCR reads into MiXCR, producing one record per CDR3 protein. The sample holds roughly 790,000 distinct CDR3 sequences, roughly 16% seen once. The clonotype was recovered from a male patient between 10 and 17 years old who had a stem cell transplant for acute lymphoblastic leukemia, so the T cells may come from the graft donor. The specimen was PBMCs, mostly from graft donor cells, collected 360 days after TCRalphabeta/CD19-depleted stem cell transplant.

CDR3 DNA: TGTGCCAGCAGCTTGGGGTCCACAAGCTCTGGGGCCAACGTCCTGACTTTC. It is translated as CASSLGSTSSGANVLTF. The rearrangement joins TRBV5-5 to TRBJ2-6; D not certain. Germline assignment: CDR1 SGHKS and CDR2 YYEKEE (reference sequence). V gave up 0 bases and J gave up 0 bases, with 10 bases separating them. CDR3 size: 17 residues.